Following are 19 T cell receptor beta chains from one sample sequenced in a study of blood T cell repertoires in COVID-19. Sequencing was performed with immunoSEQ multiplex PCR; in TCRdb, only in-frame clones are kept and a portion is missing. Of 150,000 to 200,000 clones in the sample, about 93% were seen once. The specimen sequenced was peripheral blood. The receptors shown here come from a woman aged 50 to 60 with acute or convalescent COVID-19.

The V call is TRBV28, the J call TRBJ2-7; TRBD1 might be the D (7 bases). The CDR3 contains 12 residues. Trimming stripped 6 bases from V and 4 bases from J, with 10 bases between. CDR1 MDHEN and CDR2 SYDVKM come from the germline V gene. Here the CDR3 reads CASSAGQYEQYF. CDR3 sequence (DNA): TGTGCCAGCAGCGCGGGACAGTACGAGCAGTACTTC.

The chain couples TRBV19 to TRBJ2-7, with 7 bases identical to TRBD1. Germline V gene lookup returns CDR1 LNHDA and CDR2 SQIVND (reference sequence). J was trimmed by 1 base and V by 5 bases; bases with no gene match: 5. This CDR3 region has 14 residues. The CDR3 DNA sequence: TGTGCCAGTAGTTGGACAGGCTCGTCCTACGAGCAGTACTTC. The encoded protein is CASSWTGSSYEQYF.

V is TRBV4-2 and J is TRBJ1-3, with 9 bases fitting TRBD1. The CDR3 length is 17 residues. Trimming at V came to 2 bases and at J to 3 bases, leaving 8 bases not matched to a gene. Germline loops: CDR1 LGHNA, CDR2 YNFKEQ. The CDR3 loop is CASSQQTGGVSGNTIYF. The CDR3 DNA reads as TGTGCCAGCAGCCAACAGACAGGGGGGGTTAGTGGAAACACCATATATTTT.

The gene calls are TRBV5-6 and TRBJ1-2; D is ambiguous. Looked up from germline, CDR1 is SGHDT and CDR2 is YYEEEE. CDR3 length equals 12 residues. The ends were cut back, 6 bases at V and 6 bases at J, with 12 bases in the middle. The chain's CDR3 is CASNRESNGYTF. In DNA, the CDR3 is TGTGCCAGCAACCGGGAGAGTAATGGCTACACCTTC. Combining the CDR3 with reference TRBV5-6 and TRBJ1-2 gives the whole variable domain DAGVTQSPTHLIKTRGQQVTLRCSPKSGHDTVSWYQQALGQGPQFIFQYYEEEERQRGNFPDRFSGHQFPNYSSELNVNALLLGDSALYLCASNRESNGYTFGSGTRLTVV.

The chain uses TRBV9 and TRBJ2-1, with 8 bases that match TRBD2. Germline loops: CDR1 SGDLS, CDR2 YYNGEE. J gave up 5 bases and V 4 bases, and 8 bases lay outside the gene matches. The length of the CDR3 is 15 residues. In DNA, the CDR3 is TGTGCCAGCAGCCCCCGTGCGGGAGGCGACAATGAGCAGTTCTTC. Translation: CASSPRAGGDNEQFF.

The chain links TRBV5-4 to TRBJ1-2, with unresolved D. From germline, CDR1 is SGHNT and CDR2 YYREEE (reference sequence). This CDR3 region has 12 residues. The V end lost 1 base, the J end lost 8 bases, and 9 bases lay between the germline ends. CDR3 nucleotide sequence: TGTGCCAGCAGCTTGACCCCGGGGGGCTACACCTTC. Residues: CASSLTPGGYTF.

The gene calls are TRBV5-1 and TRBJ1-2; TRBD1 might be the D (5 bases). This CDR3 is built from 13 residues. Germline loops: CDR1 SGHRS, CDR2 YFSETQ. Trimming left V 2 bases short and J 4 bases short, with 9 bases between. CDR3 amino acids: CASSFGQIYGYTF. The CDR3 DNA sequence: TGCGCCAGCAGCTTCGGACAAATCTATGGCTACACCTTC.

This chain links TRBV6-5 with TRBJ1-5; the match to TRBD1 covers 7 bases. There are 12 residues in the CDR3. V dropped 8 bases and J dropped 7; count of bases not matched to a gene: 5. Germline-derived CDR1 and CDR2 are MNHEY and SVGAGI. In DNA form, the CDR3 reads TGTGCCAGCCGACAGGGTGAACAGCCCCAGCATTTT. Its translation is CASRQGEQPQHF.

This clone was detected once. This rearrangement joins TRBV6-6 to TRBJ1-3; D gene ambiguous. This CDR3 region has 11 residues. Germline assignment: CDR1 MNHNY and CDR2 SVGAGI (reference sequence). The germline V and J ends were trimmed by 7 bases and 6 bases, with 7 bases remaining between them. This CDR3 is CASTQENTIYF. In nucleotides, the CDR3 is TGTGCCAGCACCCAGGAAAACACCATATATTTT.

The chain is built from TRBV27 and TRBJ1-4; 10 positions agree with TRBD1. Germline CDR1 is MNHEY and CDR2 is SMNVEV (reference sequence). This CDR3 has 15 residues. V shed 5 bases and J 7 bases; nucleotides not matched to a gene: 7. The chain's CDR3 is CASSPDRDRGEKLFF. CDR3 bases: TGTGCCAGCAGTCCCGACAGGGACAGGGGTGAAAAACTGTTTTTT.

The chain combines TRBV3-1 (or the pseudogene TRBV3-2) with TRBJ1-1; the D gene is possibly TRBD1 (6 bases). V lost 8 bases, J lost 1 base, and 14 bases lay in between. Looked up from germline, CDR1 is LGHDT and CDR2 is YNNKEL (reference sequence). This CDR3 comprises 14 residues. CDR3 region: CASARGIPNTEAFF. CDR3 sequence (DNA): TGTGCCAGCGCCAGGGGCATCCCGAACACTGAAGCTTTCTTT.

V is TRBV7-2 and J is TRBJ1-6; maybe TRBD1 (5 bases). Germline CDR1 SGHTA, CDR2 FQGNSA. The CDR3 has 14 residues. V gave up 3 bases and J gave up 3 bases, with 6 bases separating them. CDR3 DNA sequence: TGTGCCAGCAGCTTGGACAACTATAATTCACCCCTCCACTTT. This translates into CASSLDNYNSPLHF.

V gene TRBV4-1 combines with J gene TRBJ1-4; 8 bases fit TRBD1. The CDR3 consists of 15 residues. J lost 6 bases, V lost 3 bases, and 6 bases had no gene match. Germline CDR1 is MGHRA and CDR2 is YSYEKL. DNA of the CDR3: TGCGCCAGCAGCCAGCAGACAGGGGTTTATGAAAAACTGTTTTTT. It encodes CASSQQTGVYEKLFF.

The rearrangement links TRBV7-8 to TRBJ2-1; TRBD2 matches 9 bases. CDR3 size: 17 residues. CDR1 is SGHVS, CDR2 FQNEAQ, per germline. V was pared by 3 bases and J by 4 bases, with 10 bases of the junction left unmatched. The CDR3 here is CASSFMSGGSPYNEQFF. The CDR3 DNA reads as TGTGCCAGCAGCTTCATGAGCGGGGGGTCCCCATACAATGAGCAGTTCTTC.

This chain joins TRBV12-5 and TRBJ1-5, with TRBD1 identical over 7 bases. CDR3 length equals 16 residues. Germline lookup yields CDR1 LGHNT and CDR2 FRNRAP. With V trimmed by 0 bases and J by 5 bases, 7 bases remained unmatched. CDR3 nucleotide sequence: TGTGCTAGTGGTTTGGTACTGGGACAGAGCTATCAGCCCCAGCATTTT. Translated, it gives CASGLVLGQSYQPQHF.

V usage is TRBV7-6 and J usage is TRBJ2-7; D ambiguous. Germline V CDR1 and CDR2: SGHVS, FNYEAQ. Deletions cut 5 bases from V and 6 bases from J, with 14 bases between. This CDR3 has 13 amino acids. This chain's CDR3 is CASSPSALREQYF. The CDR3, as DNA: TGTGCCAGCAGCCCCTCCGCTTTGCGCGAGCAGTACTTC.

The CDR3 nucleotides read TGTGCCAGCAGCCTCAGGGGCACAGATACGCAGTATTTT. Translating it yields CASSLRGTDTQYF. This chain joins TRBV3-1 (or the pseudogene TRBV3-2) and TRBJ2-3; weak D call: TRBD1 (5 bases). CDR1 is LGHDT, CDR2 YNNKEL, per germline (reference sequence). V gave up 4 bases and J gave up 1 base, with 6 bases separating them. This CDR3 region has 13 residues.

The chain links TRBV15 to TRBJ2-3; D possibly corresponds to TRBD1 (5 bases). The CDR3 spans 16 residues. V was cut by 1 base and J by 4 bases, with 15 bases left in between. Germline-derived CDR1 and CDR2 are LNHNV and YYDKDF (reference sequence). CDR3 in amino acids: CATSRAGKDGADTQYF. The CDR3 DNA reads TGTGCCACCAGCAGAGCAGGGAAAGATGGTGCAGATACGCAGTATTTT.

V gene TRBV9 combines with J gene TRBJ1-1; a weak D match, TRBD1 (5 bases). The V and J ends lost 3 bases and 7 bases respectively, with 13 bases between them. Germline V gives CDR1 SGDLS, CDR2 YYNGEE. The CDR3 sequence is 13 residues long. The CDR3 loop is CASSAHLDSEAFF. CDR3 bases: TGTGCCAGCAGCGCCCACTTAGACAGTGAAGCTTTCTTT.